This note documents a single TCR beta chain sequence. The TCR library protocol was used to attach unique molecular identifiers. These identifiers were attached to individual cDNA molecules. TCRdb analysed the 5' RACE reads with MiXCR anew, one entry per CDR3 protein. The sample holds about 25,000 distinct CDR3 sequences, roughly 6% seen once. The sample originates from a study of early T cells in non-severe SARS-CoV-2 infection. V shed 4 bases and J shed 2 bases, with 21 bases lying between them. The CDR3 is 17 residues long. The germline V gene has CDR1 SGHRS and CDR2 YFSETQ. V is TRBV5-1 and J is TRBJ1-1, with a tentative D call TRBD1 (5 bases). The sample consisted of whole blood. The sequence came from an adult who was a healthcare worker with PCR-confirmed SARS-CoV-2 infection or an uninfected control (not recorded which). CDR3 loop: CASSPKGREMGNTEAFF. The CDR3 bases are TGCGCCAGCAGCCCAAAGGGACGGGAGATGGGAAACACTGAAGCTTTCTTT.